Presented here are 8 T cell receptor beta chains from one specimen sequenced in a study of Ad26.COV2.S vaccination and SARS-CoV-2 variants (dated by TCRdb to the early 2020s). Reading the label with the study, this specimen's treatment or condition is: some 19 received Ad26.COV2.S at low or high dose, single or two shots; several received placebo; per-sample allocation not given. Repertoires of vaccine and placebo recipients were sequenced from samples taken on day 63 after the first injection. Libraries were built with the immunoSEQ multiplex PCR assay. In its TCRdb copy, this immuneACCESS table keeps in-frame sequences only and misses some clones. Where compared with another copy, unresolved V genes explain less than half of these, and the others have no known cause. The sample table records about 680,000 clones; 80% to 90% of these occur just once. The leading ten clones occupy about 1.5% of the sample.

The specimen comprised peripheral blood, sampled in a trial of Ad26.COV2.S vaccine versus placebo. These receptor sequences come from a person between 18 and 60 years old who received the Ad26.COV2.S COVID-19 vaccine or a placebo.

This clone was seen only a few times. The CDR3 DNA reads as TGTGCCAGCAGCCTTGGGGGACGGGGAGATTTGGGAAACACCATATATTTT. The encoded protein is CASSLGGRGDLGNTIYF. V and J are TRBV2 and TRBJ1-3, with D possibly TRBD1 on 5 matching bases. Germline V gene data show CDR1 as SNHLY and CDR2 as FYNNEI. This CDR3 has 17 amino acids. V was cut by 6 bases and J by 4 bases, with 22 bases left in between. Drawing the rest from reference TRBV2 and TRBJ1-3, the complete variable domain is EPEVTQTPSHQVTQMGQEVILRCVPISNHLYFYWYRQILGQKVEFLVSFYNNEISEKSEIFDDQFSVERPDGSNFTLKIRSTKLEDSAMYFCASSLGGRGDLGNTIYFGEGSWLTVV.

The V gene is TRBV4-3, the J gene TRBJ2-3; maybe TRBD2 (7 bases). Trimming took off 1 base at V and 5 bases at J, with 19 bases between the two ends. Germline values: CDR1 LGHNA, CDR2 YSLEER. The CDR3 is 17 amino acids. The CDR3 DNA is TGCGCCAGCAGCCAAGGGTGGGGGGGCCTTCCTGGAGATACGCAGTATTTT. Amino acid sequence: CASSQGWGGLPGDTQYF.

V and J are TRBV11-1 and TRBJ2-7; TRBD2 is a possible D gene (6 bases). The CDR3 covers 15 residues. Germline V gene data show CDR1 as SGHAT and CDR2 as FQDESV (reference sequence). V lost 2 bases and J 0 bases, leaving 11 bases between the germline ends. The CDR3 nucleotides read TGTGCCAGCAGCTTATCAGGGACTCTCTCCTACGAGCAGTACTTC. Translated, it gives CASSLSGTLSYEQYF.

This clone has just a few counts. The chain recombines TRBV5-4 with TRBJ2-2; maybe TRBD2 (6 bases). CDR1 is SGHNT and CDR2 is YYREEE in the germline V gene (reference sequence). The ends were cut back, 0 bases at V and 3 bases at J, with 9 bases in the middle. The CDR3 is made up of 15 amino acids. The CDR3 nucleotides read TGTGCCAGCAGCTTGGATCCGGGGGACACCGGGGAGCTGTTTTTT. It encodes CASSLDPGDTGELFF.

The gene calls are TRBV7-9 and TRBJ2-7; D unresolved. The V end was cut by 5 bases, the J end by 6 bases, with 5 bases between. This CDR3 comprises 10 residues. Germline loops: CDR1 SEHNR, CDR2 FQNEAQ (reference sequence). The CDR3 nucleotides read TGTGCCAGCAGCACGACCGAGCAGTACTTC. This gives the protein CASSTTEQYF.

The chain has TRBV4-1 and TRBJ1-5, with a tentative D call TRBD1 (5 bases). Germline assignment: CDR1 MGHRA and CDR2 YSYEKL. V dropped 0 bases and J dropped 7 bases, with 10 bases sitting between them. This CDR3 has 14 amino acids. CDR3 residues: CASSQEWGLQPQHF. CDR3 coding DNA: TGCGCCAGCAGCCAAGAATGGGGGTTGCAGCCCCAGCATTTT.

J is TRBJ1-1 and V is TRBV7-6; tentative D call: TRBD1 (6 bases). V was clipped by 5 bases and J by 1 base, with 17 bases between them. The V gene's germline CDR1 is SGHVS and CDR2 FNYEAQ. The CDR3 has 16 amino acids. The CDR3 loop reads CASSLRGAGTNTEAFF. The CDR3 bases are TGTGCCAGCAGCCTCCGGGGGGCAGGGACGAACACTGAAGCTTTCTTT.

The V call is TRBV2, the J call TRBJ2-5; TRBD2 matches 11 bases. Germline CDR1 SNHLY, CDR2 FYNNEI. J was trimmed by 11 bases and V by 6 bases; bases with no gene match: 14. This CDR3 comprises 15 residues. CDR3 sequence: CASRMNSGRADDQYF. CDR3 nucleotide sequence: TGTGCCAGCAGAATGAATAGCGGGAGGGCCGATGATCAGTACTTC.